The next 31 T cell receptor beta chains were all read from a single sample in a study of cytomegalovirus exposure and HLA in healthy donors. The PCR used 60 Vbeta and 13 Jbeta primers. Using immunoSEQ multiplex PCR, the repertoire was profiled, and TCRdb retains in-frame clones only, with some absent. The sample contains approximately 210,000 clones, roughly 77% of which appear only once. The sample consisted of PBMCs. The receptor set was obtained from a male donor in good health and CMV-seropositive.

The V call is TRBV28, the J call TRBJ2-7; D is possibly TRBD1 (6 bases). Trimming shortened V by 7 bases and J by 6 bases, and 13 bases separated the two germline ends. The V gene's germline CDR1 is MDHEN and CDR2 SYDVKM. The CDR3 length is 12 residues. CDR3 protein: CASNERGCEQYF. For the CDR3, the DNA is TGTGCCAGCAACGAGAGGGGGTGCGAGCAGTACTTC.

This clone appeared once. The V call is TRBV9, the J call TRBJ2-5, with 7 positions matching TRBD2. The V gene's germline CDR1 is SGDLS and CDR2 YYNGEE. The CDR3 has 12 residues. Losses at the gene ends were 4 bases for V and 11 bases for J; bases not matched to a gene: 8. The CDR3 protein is CASSSGAGEQYF. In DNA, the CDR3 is TGTGCCAGCAGCTCGGGCGCGGGAGAGCAGTACTTC.

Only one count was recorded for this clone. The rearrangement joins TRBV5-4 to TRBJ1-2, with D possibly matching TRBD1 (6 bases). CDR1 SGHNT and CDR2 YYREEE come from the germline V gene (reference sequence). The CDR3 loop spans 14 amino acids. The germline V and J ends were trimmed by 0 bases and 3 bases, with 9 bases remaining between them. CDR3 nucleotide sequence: TGTGCCAGCAGCTTGGGGACAGATCACTATGGCTACACCTTC. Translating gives CASSLGTDHYGYTF. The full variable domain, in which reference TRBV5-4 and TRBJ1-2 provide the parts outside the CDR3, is ETGVTQSPTHLIKTRGQQVTLRCSSQSGHNTVSWYQQALGQGPQFIFQYYREEENGRGNFPPRFSGLQFPNYSSELNVNALELDDSALYLCASSLGTDHYGYTFGSGTRLTVV.

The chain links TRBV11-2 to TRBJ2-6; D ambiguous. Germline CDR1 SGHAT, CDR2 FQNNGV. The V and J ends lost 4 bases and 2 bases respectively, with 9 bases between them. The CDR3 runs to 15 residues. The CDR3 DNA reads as TGTGCCAGCAGCTCCCACTTGACTGGGGCCAACGTCCTGACTTTC. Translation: CASSSHLTGANVLTF.

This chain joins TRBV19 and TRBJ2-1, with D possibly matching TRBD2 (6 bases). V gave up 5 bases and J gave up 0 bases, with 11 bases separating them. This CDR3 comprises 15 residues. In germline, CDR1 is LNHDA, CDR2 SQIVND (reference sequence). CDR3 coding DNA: TGTGCCAGTAGTGTCGACGGGAGCTCCTACAATGAGCAGTTCTTC. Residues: CASSVDGSSYNEQFF.

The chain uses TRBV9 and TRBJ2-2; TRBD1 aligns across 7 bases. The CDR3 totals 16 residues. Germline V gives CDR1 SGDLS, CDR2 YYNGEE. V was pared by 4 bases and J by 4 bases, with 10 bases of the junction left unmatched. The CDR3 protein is CASSTTGTATTGELFF. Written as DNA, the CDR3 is TGTGCCAGCAGCACAACCGGGACAGCGACCACCGGGGAGCTGTTTTTT.

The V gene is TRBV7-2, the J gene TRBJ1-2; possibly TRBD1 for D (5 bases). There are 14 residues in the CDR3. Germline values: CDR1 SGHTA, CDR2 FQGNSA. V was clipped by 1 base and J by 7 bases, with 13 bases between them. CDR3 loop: CASSLGQGMGGYTF. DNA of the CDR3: TGTGCCAGCAGCTTAGGTCAGGGAATGGGTGGCTACACCTTC. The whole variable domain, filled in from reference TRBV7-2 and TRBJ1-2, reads GAGVSQSPSNKVTEKGKDVELRCDPISGHTALYWYRQSLGQGLEFLIYFQGNSAPDKSGLPSDRFSAERTGGSVSTLTIQRTQQEDSAVYLCASSLGQGMGGYTFGSGTRLTVV.

The CDR3: CASSFGGYEAFF. The CDR3 DNA sequence: TGTGCCAGCAGCTTCGGCGGATATGAAGCTTTCTTT. The chain recombines TRBV13 with TRBJ1-1; the D is unclear. Trimming cost V 3 bases and J 7 bases, with 9 bases left between them. The V gene's germline CDR1 is PRHDT and CDR2 FYEKMQ (reference sequence). There are 12 residues in the CDR3.

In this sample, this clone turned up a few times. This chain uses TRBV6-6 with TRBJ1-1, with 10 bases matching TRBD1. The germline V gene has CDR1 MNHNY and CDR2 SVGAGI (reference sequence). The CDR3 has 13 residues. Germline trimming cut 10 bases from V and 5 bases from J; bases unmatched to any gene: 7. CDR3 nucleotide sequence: TGTGCCACCATGGACAGGGGGGGTACTGAAGCTTTCTTT. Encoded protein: CATMDRGGTEAFF.

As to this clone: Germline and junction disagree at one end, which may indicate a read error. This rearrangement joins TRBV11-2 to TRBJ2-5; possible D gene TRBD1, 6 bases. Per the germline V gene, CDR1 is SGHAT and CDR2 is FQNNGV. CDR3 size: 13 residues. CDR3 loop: CASSLEQGTRQYF. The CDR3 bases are TGTGCCAGCAGCCTAGAACAGGGAACGCGCCAGTACTTC.

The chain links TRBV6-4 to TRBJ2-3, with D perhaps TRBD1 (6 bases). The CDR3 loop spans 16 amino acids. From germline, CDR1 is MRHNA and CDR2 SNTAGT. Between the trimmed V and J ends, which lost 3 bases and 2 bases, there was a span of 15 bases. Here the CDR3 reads CASSEGQTGFTDTQYF. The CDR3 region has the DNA TGTGCCAGCAGTGAAGGGCAGACAGGATTCACAGATACGCAGTATTTT.

The CDR3 DNA follows: TGTGCCAGTAGTCCTCTTAGACAGGGGGGAAGAACTGAAGCTTTCTTT. Its translation is CASSPLRQGGRTEAFF. The rearrangement uses TRBV19 and TRBJ1-1; 9 bases fit TRBD1. Trimming removed 5 bases from V and 5 bases from J; junction bases left unmatched: 12. The CDR3 runs 16 residues. Germline V gene lookup returns CDR1 LNHDA and CDR2 SQIVND (reference sequence).

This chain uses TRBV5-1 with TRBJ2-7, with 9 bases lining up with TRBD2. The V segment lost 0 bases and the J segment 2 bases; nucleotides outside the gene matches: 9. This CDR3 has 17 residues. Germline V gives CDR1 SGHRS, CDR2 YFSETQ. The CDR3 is CASSLDVLGTSTYEQYF. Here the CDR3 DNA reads TGCGCCAGCAGCTTGGATGTTTTAGGGACTAGCACCTACGAGCAGTACTTC.

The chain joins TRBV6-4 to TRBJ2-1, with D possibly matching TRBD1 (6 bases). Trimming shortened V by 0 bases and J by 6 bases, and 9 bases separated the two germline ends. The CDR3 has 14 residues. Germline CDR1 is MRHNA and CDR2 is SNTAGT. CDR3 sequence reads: CASSDSDRTNEQFF. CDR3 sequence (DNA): TGTGCCAGCAGTGACTCGGACAGAACCAATGAGCAGTTCTTC.

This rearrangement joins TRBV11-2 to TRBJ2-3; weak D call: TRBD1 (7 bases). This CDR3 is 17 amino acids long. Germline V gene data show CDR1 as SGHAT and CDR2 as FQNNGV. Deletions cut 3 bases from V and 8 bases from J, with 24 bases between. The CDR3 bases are TGTGCCAGCAGCTTTTTGAGGCGGGACAGCCTAGGTCGTACGCAGTATTTT. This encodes CASSFLRRDSLGRTQYF.

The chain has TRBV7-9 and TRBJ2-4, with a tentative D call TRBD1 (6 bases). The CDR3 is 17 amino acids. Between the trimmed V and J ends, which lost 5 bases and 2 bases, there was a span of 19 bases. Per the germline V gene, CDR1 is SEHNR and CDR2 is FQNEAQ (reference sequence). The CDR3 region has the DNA TGTGCCAGCAGCGGGGGACATCCGGAGCAGACCAAAAACATTCAGTACTTC. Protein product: CASSGGHPEQTKNIQYF.

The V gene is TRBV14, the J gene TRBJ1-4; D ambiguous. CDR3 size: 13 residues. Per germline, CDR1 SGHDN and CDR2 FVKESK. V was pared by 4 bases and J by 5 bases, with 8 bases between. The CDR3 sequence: CASSRALNEKLFF. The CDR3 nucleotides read TGTGCCAGCAGCCGCGCCTTAAATGAAAAACTGTTTTTT.

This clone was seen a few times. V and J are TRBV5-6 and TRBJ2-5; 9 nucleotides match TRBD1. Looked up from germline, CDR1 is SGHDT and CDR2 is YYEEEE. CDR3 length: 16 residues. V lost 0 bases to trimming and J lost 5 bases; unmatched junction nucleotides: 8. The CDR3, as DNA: TGTGCCAGCAGCTTGGGCCCGGGACAGGGTGGGGAGACCCAGTACTTC. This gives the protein CASSLGPGQGGETQYF.

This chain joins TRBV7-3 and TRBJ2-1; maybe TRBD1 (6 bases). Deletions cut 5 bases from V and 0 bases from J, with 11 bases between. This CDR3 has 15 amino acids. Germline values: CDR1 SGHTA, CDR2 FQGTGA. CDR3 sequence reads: CASSLNRASYNEQFF. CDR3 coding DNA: TGTGCCAGCAGCCTAAACAGGGCCTCCTACAATGAGCAGTTCTTC. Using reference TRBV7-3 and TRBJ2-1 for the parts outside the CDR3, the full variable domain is GAGVSQTPSNKVTEKGKYVELRCDPISGHTALYWYRQSLGQGPEFLIYFQGTGAADDSGLPNDRFFAVRPEGSVSTLKIQRTERGDSAVYLCASSLNRASYNEQFFGPGTRLTVL.

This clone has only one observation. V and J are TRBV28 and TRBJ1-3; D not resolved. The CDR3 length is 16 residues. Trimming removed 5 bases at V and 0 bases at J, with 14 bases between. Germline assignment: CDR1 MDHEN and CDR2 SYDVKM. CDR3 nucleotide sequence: TGTGCCAGCAGTCTACCTGGTCTTAACTCTGGAAACACCATATATTTT. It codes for CASSLPGLNSGNTIYF.

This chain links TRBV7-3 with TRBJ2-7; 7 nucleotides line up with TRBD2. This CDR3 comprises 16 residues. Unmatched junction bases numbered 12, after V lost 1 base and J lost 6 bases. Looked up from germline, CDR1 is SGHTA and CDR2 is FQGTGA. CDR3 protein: CASSLSPGLQTSEQYF. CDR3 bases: TGTGCCAGCAGCTTAAGCCCGGGACTACAGACCTCCGAGCAGTACTTC.

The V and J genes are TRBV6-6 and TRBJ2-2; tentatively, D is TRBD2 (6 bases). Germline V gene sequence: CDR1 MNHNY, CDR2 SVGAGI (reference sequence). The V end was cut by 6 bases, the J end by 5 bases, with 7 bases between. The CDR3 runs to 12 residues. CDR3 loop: CASRRGTGELFF. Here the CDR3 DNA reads TGTGCCAGCAGACGGGGGACCGGGGAGCTGTTTTTT.

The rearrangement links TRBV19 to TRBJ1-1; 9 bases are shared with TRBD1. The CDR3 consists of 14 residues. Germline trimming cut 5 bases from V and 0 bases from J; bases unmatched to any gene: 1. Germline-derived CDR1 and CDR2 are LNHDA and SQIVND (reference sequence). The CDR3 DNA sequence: TGTGCCAGTAGTTGGACAGGGGTGAACACTGAAGCTTTCTTT. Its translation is CASSWTGVNTEAFF.

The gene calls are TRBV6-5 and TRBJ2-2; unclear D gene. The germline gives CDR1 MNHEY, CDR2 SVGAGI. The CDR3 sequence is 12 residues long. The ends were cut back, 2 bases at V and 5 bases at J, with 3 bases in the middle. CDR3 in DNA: TGTGCCAGCAGTTACCTTACCGGGGAGCTGTTTTTT. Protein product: CASSYLTGELFF.

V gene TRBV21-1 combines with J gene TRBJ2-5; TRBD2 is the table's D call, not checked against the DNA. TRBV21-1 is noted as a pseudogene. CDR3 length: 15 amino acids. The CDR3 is CASSKVAGGQETQYF. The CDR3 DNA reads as TGTGCCAGCAGCAAGGTAGCGGGAGGGCAGGAGACCCAGTACTTC.

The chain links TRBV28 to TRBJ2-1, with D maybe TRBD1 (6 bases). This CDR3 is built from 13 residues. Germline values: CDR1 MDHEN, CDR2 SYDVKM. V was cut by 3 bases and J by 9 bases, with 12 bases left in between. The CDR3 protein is CASSFTGPGEQFF. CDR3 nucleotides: TGTGCCAGCAGTTTCACAGGGCCGGGTGAGCAGTTCTTC.

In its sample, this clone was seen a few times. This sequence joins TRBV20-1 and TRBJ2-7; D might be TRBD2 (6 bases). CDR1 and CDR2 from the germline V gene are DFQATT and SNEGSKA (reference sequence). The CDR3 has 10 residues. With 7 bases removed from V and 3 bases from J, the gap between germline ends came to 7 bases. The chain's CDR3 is CSGGDYEQYF. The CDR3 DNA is TGCAGTGGGGGGGACTACGAGCAGTACTTC.

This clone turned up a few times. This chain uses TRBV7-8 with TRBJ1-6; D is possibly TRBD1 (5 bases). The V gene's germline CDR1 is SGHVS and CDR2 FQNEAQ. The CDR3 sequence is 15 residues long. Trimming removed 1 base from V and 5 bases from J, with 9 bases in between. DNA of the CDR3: TGTGCCAGCAGCTTAGAGGGGTTCGATAATTCACCCCTCCACTTT. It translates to CASSLEGFDNSPLHF.

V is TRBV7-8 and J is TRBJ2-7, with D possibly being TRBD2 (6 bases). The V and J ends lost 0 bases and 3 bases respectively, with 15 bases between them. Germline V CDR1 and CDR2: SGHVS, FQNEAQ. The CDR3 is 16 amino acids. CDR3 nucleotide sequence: TGTGCCAGCAGCTTAGCCGGTGGAGGGGTAAGCTACGAGCAGTACTTC. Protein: CASSLAGGGVSYEQYF.

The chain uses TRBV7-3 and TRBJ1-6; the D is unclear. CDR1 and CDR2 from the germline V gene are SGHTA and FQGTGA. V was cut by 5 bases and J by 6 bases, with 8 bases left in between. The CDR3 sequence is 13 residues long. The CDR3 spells CASSLLLNSPLHF. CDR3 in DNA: TGTGCCAGCAGCCTATTACTTAATTCACCCCTCCACTTT.

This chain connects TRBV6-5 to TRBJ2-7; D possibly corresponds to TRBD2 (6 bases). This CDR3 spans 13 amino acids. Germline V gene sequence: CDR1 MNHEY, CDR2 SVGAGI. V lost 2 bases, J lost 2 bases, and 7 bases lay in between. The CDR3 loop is CASSYGGTYEQYF. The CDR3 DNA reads TGTGCCAGCAGTTACGGGGGGACCTACGAGCAGTACTTC.